The entry below gives a single T cell receptor beta chain sequence along with its context. cDNA reverse transcribed from extracted RNA served as the sequencing template. Using immunoSEQ multiplex PCR, the repertoire was profiled, and TCRdb retains in-frame clones only, with some absent. The table includes approximately 140,000 clones, 86% detected once. The data belong to a study of CD8+ T cells in alopecia areata. The CDR3 is made up of 11 amino acids. The germline V and J ends were trimmed by 2 bases and 4 bases, with 2 bases remaining between them. Germline V gene lookup returns CDR1 PRHDT and CDR2 FYEKMQ (reference sequence). Treatment denoted: oral pan-JAK inhibitor, 5-10 mg twice daily.

The V call is TRBV13, the J call TRBJ1-1; D ambiguous. The starting material was CD8+ T cells sorted from blood, obtained at week 4, from a patient treated with tofacitinib. The receptor comes from a human donor with alopecia areata. The CDR3 sequence: CASSLSTEAFF. CDR3 DNA: TGTGCCAGCAGCTTAAGCACTGAAGCTTTCTTT.